The source of this T cell receptor (beta chain) is a study of beta chain features in type 1 diabetes (dated by TCRdb to 2017 to 2018). Describing the broader study: Patients and healthy donors did not differ in mean age, gender distribution, total cell number or subset yield. In the study, recently diagnosed type 1 diabetes patients and matched healthy donors were compared on the TCRB repertoires of their sorted circulating CD4+ T cell subsets. Across all samples, fewer than 130 million sorted cells were examined, and cell number per subset correlated strongly with RNA yield. Naive and central memory subsets were obtained from all 30 or so donors, but regulatory and stem cell-like memory subsets were isolated from only 8 patients and roughly 8 healthy donors.

All of the isolated RNA was reverse transcribed with the High Capacity cDNA Reverse Transcription Kit, so expressed TCRB transcripts were sequenced. Naive, central memory and regulatory T cell samples underwent deep immunoSEQ sequencing, averaging around 4 million total reads per sample. After sorted cells were lysed in RLT buffer, RNA was extracted with DNase-treated RNeasy Micro or Mini kits, with the choice depending on cell number. To prevent cross-contamination, every cell subset was processed on its own, while patient and healthy donor samples were processed together. TCRB sequences were amplified from cDNA with the immunoSEQ multiplex PCR, producing 87-bp fragments spanning the CDR3 region. Amplicons were sequenced on the Illumina HiSeq platform. Processing in the source paper ran as follows. Synthetic template baselines were used to correct PCR bias computationally, reads within Hamming distance 2 were collapsed, and singletons that could not be merged were discarded. By aligning reads against IMGT, V, D and J genes, CDR3 length, and insertions or deletions at six rearrangement sites were assigned. Clonotype counts were normalized to sorted cell number within each subset before computing true diversity and Gini coefficients with the tcR R package. The overlap coefficient, calculated on TCRB nucleotide sequences, was used to measure repertoire sharing. As a proxy for the pre-selection repertoire, out-of-frame TCRB sequences from naive cells were analyzed. As stored in TCRdb, this immuneACCESS dataset retains in-frame rearrangements with V and J assigned. A fraction of the clones does not appear; measured against another copy, unresolved V genes explain less than half of the discrepancy, and the remainder lacks a known reason. Clonal size and the V and J genes are those of that table, whereas D and trimming came from the DNA. This sample comprises hundreds of thousands of clones, about 16% of them detected only once. The ten largest clones add up to around 0.1% of the sample.

V is pared back by 1 base and J by 5 bases, with 3 bases lying between the germline termini. The CDR3 numbers 11 residues from cysteine through phenylalanine. Here the CDR3 DNA is all that survives: 33 bases in frame from base 1. As encoded in the germline V gene, CDR1 is SGHTA while CDR2 is FQGNSA. Points the paper makes about the study in general: A moderate but significant shortening of TCRB CDR3 length was observed in type 1 diabetes patients in all four CD4+ subsets. The naive, central memory and regulatory TCRB repertoires appeared to resemble one another more closely among patients than among healthy donors. At VDJ recombination sites, type 1 diabetes patients had fewer insertions and more deleted nucleotides, which implies abnormalities in thymic rearrangement. PCR might favor shorter templates, but patient and control samples were amplified and corrected together, so any skew would affect both groups equally. Only small numbers of individuals were included in the HLA sub-analyses, which left unresolved whether HLA type had any influence on TCRB rearrangement. Because cDNA rather than genomic DNA was sequenced, highly expressing activated cells could have been over-represented, although no difference in activation and CD3 levels was found between groups.

Each donor gave one peripheral blood draw, averaging about 100 mL, which was collected into heparinised tubes. Using a panel that included CD45RO, CCR7, CD25, CD127, CD95 and CD27, naive, central memory, regulatory and stem cell-like memory CD4+ T cells were sorted on a BD FACSAria II. All sorted populations exceeded 98% purity. Right away, PBMCs were isolated by Lymphoprep density gradient centrifugation and were stained directly, with no culture step. So that batch effects would be minimized, each experiment stained and sorted samples in pairs, pairing one healthy donor with one patient. With regard to this clone: The specificity of this receptor is unknown. A much bigger clone sits one base away, suggesting this may be a read error. This sample also contains other DNA sequences that code for the same CDR3.

The chain is made from TRBV7-2 and TRBJ2-7, with the D gene too uncertain to name. Material: naive CD4+ T cells from blood. Read against the paper, the sample's cell subset or site label means: true naive CD4+ T cells. This TCR was recovered from a man aged 18-30 years in good health. The nucleotides read TGTGCCAGCAGCTTAGTCCACGAGCAGTACTTC. It specifies CASSLVHEQYF.